Included here is one TCR beta chain sequence, with context. The antigen is not known. The germline CDR1 and CDR2 sequences are SNHLY and FYNNEI. This CDR3 contains 16 residues. Trimming stripped 6 bases from V and 0 bases from J, with 16 bases between. The sample originates from a study of T-cell memory formation after mild COVID-19. About the study: Each donor largely had its own TCR clusters. General study findings and limits: Detection of some responders pre-infection suggested pre-existing cross-reactive memory T cells participated. A second wave expanding day 15 to 37 was CD4+-biased; contracting clones were balanced.

5'RACE primed at constant segments yielded TCR alpha and TCR beta cDNA libraries bearing sample barcodes and UMIs. Via MiXCR, TCRdb re-called the 5' RACE reads, giving one row per CDR3 protein. The table includes around 410,000 distinct CDR3 sequences, 20% to 25% detected once. This receptor was identified in an adult woman who had mild COVID-19 (a few samples of this study predate the infection). Cell type and time point are not known. The rearrangement joins TRBV2 to TRBJ2-3, with a tentative D call TRBD1 (7 bases). The specimen was PBMCs or a T cell subset sorted from them (not recorded which). The CDR3 is CASSQGGGDSTDTQYF. The CDR3 region has the DNA TGTGCCAGCAGCCAGGGGGGCGGGGACAGCACAGATACGCAGTATTTT.